This entry lists 28 T cell receptor beta chains sequenced from one sample in a study of OX40 agonist ivuxolimab in advanced cancers. Using immunoSEQ multiplex PCR, the repertoire was profiled, and TCRdb retains in-frame clones only, with some absent. Among 95,000 or so clones, 70% to 85% were seen once, and the ten largest hold 3.8%. This specimen consisted of CD4+ or CD8+ T cells sorted from blood, obtained in a trial of the OX40 agonist ivuxolimab. These receptors were collected from an adult with an advanced solid tumor such as melanoma, head and neck, liver or kidney cancer.

The V gene is TRBV7-8, the J gene TRBJ2-3, with 8 positions matching TRBD2. V was pared by 4 bases and J by 4 bases, with 4 bases of the junction left unmatched. Germline-derived CDR1 and CDR2 are SGHVS and FQNEAQ. This CDR3 contains 14 residues. CDR3 DNA: TGTGCCAGCAGCTACGGGAGGGGGTCAGATACGCAGTATTTT. As protein: CASSYGRGSDTQYF. Using reference TRBV7-8 and TRBJ2-3 for the parts outside the CDR3, the full variable domain is GAGVSQSPRYKVAKRGQDVALRCDPISGHVSLFWYQQALGQGPEFLTYFQNEAQLDKSGLPSDRFFAERPEGSVSTLKIQRTQQEDSAVYLCASSYGRGSDTQYFGPGTRLTVL.

The rearrangement links TRBV30 to TRBJ2-5; D may be TRBD2 (6 bases). The germline gives CDR1 GTSNPN, CDR2 SVGIG (reference sequence). The V end was cut by 4 bases, the J end by 5 bases, with 20 bases between. The CDR3 sequence is 15 residues long. The CDR3 protein is CAWNGRDWGVETQYF. The CDR3 DNA follows: TGTGCCTGGAACGGCCGGGACTGGGGCGTGGAGACCCAGTACTTC.

The CDR3 region has the DNA TGTGCCTCCCGATCGGGGGGCGCGGAAGCTTTCTTT. Its translation: CASRSGGAEAFF. V and J are TRBV6-1 and TRBJ1-1; possible D gene TRBD1, 6 bases. The CDR3 is made up of 12 amino acids. V lost 11 bases and J 8 bases, leaving 18 bases between the germline ends. Germline V gene sequence: CDR1 MNHNS, CDR2 SASEGT.

This chain connects TRBV7-9 to TRBJ1-2, with D perhaps TRBD1 (6 bases). V was pared by 5 bases and J by 3 bases, with 19 bases between. The CDR3 sequence is 16 residues long. The germline gives CDR1 SEHNR, CDR2 FQNEAQ (reference sequence). CDR3 sequence (DNA): TGTGCCAGCAGCCCAAAATGGACAGAGGAGGACTATGGCTACACCTTC. It yields the protein CASSPKWTEEDYGYTF.

The V and J genes are TRBV14 and TRBJ2-3; perhaps TRBD2 as D (6 bases). CDR1 and CDR2 (germline): SGHDN, FVKESK. Trimming pared 2 bases from V and 1 base from J, leaving 19 bases between. This CDR3 comprises 18 residues. CDR3 loop: CASSQRPWVRDRTDTQYF. In DNA, the CDR3 is TGTGCCAGCAGCCAACGGCCTTGGGTGCGGGACCGCACAGATACGCAGTATTTT.

CDR3 region: CASSPRTGGGGYTF. DNA for the CDR3: TGTGCCAGCAGCCCCAGGACAGGGGGCGGAGGCTACACCTTC. V is TRBV7-2 and J is TRBJ1-2; 11 bases match TRBD1. The CDR3 sequence is 14 residues long. CDR1 is SGHTA, CDR2 FQGNSA, per germline. V lost 5 bases and J lost 8; bases outside the gene matches: 7.

Of note for this clone: Other DNA sequences in the sample encode the same CDR3. The V and J genes are TRBV28 and TRBJ2-7; D may correspond to TRBD1 or TRBD2 (5 bases each). The CDR3 is made up of 16 amino acids. Germline V gene sequence: CDR1 MDHEN, CDR2 SYDVKM. Deletions cut 6 bases from V and 6 bases from J, with 24 bases between. This CDR3 reads CASSSGASGNWAEQYF. The CDR3 nucleotides read TGTGCCAGCAGCTCCGGGGCTAGTGGGAACTGGGCCGAGCAGTACTTC.

The rearrangement links TRBV15 to TRBJ1-6; 7 nucleotides align to TRBD1. Germline assignment: CDR1 LNHNV and CDR2 YYDKDF (reference sequence). Unmatched junction bases numbered 2, after V lost 3 bases and J lost 9 bases. The CDR3 contains 13 residues. CDR3 protein: CATSSNRGSPLHF. For the CDR3, the DNA is TGTGCCACCAGCAGCAACAGGGGTTCACCCCTCCACTTT.

This clone was detected only a few times. The chain has TRBV7-2 and TRBJ2-2; D gene ambiguous. The germline V and J ends were trimmed by 1 base and 7 bases, with 10 bases remaining between them. Germline loops: CDR1 SGHTA, CDR2 FQGNSA. This CDR3 has 14 amino acids. The DNA for the CDR3 is TGTGCCAGCAGCTTAGGTCGGTTTCTCGGGGAGCTGTTTTTT. Amino acids: CASSLGRFLGELFF.

This rearrangement joins TRBV28 to TRBJ2-7; D is tentatively TRBD1 or TRBD2 (6 bases each). From germline, CDR1 is MDHEN and CDR2 SYDVKM. V dropped 6 bases and J dropped 3 bases, with 24 bases sitting between them. The CDR3 runs 17 residues. The CDR3 loop reads CASSPGWTARRDYEQYF. The CDR3, as DNA: TGTGCCAGCAGCCCCGGCTGGACAGCCCGGCGGGACTACGAGCAGTACTTC.

The chain is built from TRBV11-3 and TRBJ2-7; TRBD2 agrees at 7 bases. V shed 4 bases, J shed 2 bases, and the junction held 5 bases outside the gene matches. The CDR3 is 14 residues long. Germline lookup yields CDR1 SGHNT and CDR2 YENEEA. The CDR3 region is CASSSLAETYEQYF. CDR3 DNA sequence: TGTGCCAGCAGCTCGCTAGCGGAAACCTACGAGCAGTACTTC.

The V call is TRBV28, the J call TRBJ2-2; 9 bases agree with TRBD2. Germline V gene sequence: CDR1 MDHEN, CDR2 SYDVKM. The CDR3 runs to 13 residues. V was clipped by 4 bases and J by 6 bases; unmatched bases: 0. CDR3 DNA: TGTGCCAGCAGTTCTAGCGGGGCCGGGGAGCTGTTTTTT. It specifies CASSSSGAGELFF.

CDR3 loop: CASSLRESYNEQFF. DNA for the CDR3: TGTGCCAGCAGCCTACGAGAGTCCTACAATGAGCAGTTCTTC. The chain links TRBV7-8 to TRBJ2-1, with unresolved D. The ends were cut back, 5 bases at V and 1 base at J, with 9 bases in the middle. CDR3 length equals 14 residues. From germline, CDR1 is SGHVS and CDR2 FQNEAQ.

The chain links TRBV30 to TRBJ2-5; a weak D match, TRBD1 (6 bases). Germline values: CDR1 GTSNPN, CDR2 SVGIG (reference sequence). This CDR3 region has 15 residues. With 1 base removed from V and 1 base from J, the gap between germline ends came to 13 bases. Here the CDR3 DNA reads TGTGCCTGGAGTGCCCGCGGACAGTTCCAAGAGACCCAGTACTTC. Protein sequence: CAWSARGQFQETQYF.

The rearrangement links TRBV7-2 to TRBJ2-2; no firm D call. The CDR3 length is 14 residues. Deletions cut 2 bases from V and 2 bases from J, with 6 bases between. The germline V gene encodes CDR1 SGHTA and CDR2 FQGNSA. The CDR3, as DNA: TGTGCCAGCAGCTTATCCCTAAACACCGGGGAGCTGTTTTTT. Its translation: CASSLSLNTGELFF.

This clone was seen a few times. The chain recombines TRBV6-4 with TRBJ2-1, with D maybe TRBD2 (5 bases). V was shortened by 0 bases and J by 10 bases, with 7 bases between the two germline ends. This CDR3 comprises 12 residues. Germline CDR1 MRHNA, CDR2 SNTAGT. In DNA form, the CDR3 reads TGTGCCAGCAGTGACTCCGGCGGGGAGCAGTTCTTC. It yields the protein CASSDSGGEQFF.

The rearrangement uses TRBV6-4 and TRBJ2-7; D is unresolved. From germline, CDR1 is MRHNA and CDR2 SNTAGT. V was pared by 0 bases and J by 2 bases, with 14 bases between. This CDR3 region has 16 residues. The CDR3 region has the DNA TGTGCCAGCAGTGACTCACCGGGCAAGTCCCCCTACGAGCAGTACTTC. Encoded protein: CASSDSPGKSPYEQYF.

The chain recombines TRBV5-4 with TRBJ2-3, with unresolved D. The CDR3 spans 13 residues. Germline V gene sequence: CDR1 SGHNT, CDR2 YYREEE (reference sequence). V was pared by 0 bases and J by 0 bases, with 2 bases between. CDR3 in amino acids: CASSLDSTDTQYF. The CDR3 nucleotides read TGTGCCAGCAGCTTGGACAGCACAGATACGCAGTATTTT.

In its sample, this clone was seen a few times. The V and J genes are TRBV11-2 and TRBJ2-5; D is unclear. CDR1 and CDR2 from the germline V gene are SGHAT and FQNNGV. The germline V and J ends were trimmed by 5 bases and 2 bases, with 12 bases remaining between them. This CDR3 comprises 14 residues. This chain's CDR3 is CASSPSHSQETQYF. CDR3 DNA sequence: TGTGCCAGCAGCCCGTCCCACAGTCAAGAGACCCAGTACTTC.

This clone turned up a few times. This sequence joins TRBV2 and TRBJ2-7; 7 nucleotides align to TRBD2. This CDR3 has 12 amino acids. J gave up 4 bases and V 7 bases, and 4 bases lay outside the gene matches. Germline CDR1 is SNHLY and CDR2 is FYNNEI. The CDR3 here is CASTISGYEQYF. The CDR3, as DNA: TGTGCCAGCACTATTAGCGGGTACGAGCAGTACTTC.

The chain joins TRBV19 to TRBJ2-1; 8 positions match TRBD1. Losses at the gene ends were 3 bases for V and 12 bases for J; bases not matched to a gene: 1. The CDR3 is 11 amino acids. Germline V gene data show CDR1 as LNHDA and CDR2 as SQIVND (reference sequence). The CDR3 region is CASSIGQGQFF. The CDR3 region has the DNA TGTGCCAGTAGTATCGGACAGGGGCAGTTCTTC.

On this clone: Other DNA sequences of this sample code for an identical CDR3. This chain links TRBV7-9 with TRBJ2-5; D unresolved. V lost 6 bases to trimming and J lost 0 bases, with 5 bases between them. The CDR3 has 12 residues. Germline CDR1 and CDR2: SEHNR and FQNEAQ (reference sequence). As DNA, the CDR3 is TGTGCCAGCAGTCTAGACCAAGAGACCCAGTACTTC. It encodes CASSLDQETQYF.

This sequence joins TRBV5-1 and TRBJ2-5; 7 nucleotides align to TRBD2. CDR3 length equals 14 residues. CDR1 and CDR2 from the germline V gene are SGHRS and YFSETQ. With 6 bases clipped from V and 3 bases from J, the junction kept 8 bases outside the gene matches. CDR3 bases: TGCGCCAGCACTAAGGCGGGGGTGGAAGAGACCCAGTACTTC. Translation gives CASTKAGVEETQYF. Looking up the rest from reference TRBV5-1 and TRBJ2-5 gives the full variable domain: KAGVTQTPRYLIKTRGQQVTLSCSPISGHRSVSWYQQTPGQGLQFLFEYFSETQRNKGNFPGRFSGRQFSNSRSEMNVSTLELGDSALYLCASTKAGVEETQYFGPGTRLLVL.

The CDR3 nucleotides read TGTGCCAGCAGCTTAGTACCGGGACAGGGGACTGAAGCTTTCTTT. This encodes CASSLVPGQGTEAFF. J is TRBJ1-1 and V is TRBV14; 10 bases agree with TRBD1. The CDR3 has 15 amino acids. Germline loops: CDR1 SGHDN, CDR2 FVKESK. Trimming at V came to 5 bases and at J to 5 bases, leaving 8 bases not matched to a gene.

V is TRBV7-2 and J is TRBJ1-4; TRBD1 agrees at 9 bases. Germline V gives CDR1 SGHTA, CDR2 FQGNSA. The junction had 7 bases not matched to a gene; V was cut back by 3 bases and J by 8 bases. This CDR3 has 15 residues. This CDR3 is CASSLFTGGGEKLFF. CDR3 sequence (DNA): TGTGCCAGCAGCTTGTTCACAGGGGGCGGCGAAAAACTGTTTTTT.

The V call is TRBV7-3, the J call TRBJ2-3; D gene uncertain. The CDR3 covers 14 residues. Trimming pared 0 bases from V and 3 bases from J, leaving 7 bases between. Germline values: CDR1 SGHTA, CDR2 FQGTGA. CDR3 sequence (DNA): TGTGCCAGCAGCTTAACGGTACAGACAGATACGCAGTATTTT. It translates to CASSLTVQTDTQYF.

The chain has TRBV9 and TRBJ2-5; D unclear. V was clipped by 0 bases and J by 4 bases, with 16 bases between them. The germline V gene has CDR1 SGDLS and CDR2 YYNGEE. The CDR3 sequence is 16 residues long. The CDR3 region has the DNA TGTGCCAGCAGCGTAGGACCGACATCAGGACGAGAGACCCAGTACTTC. Translation gives CASSVGPTSGRETQYF. The full variable domain, in which reference TRBV9 and TRBJ2-5 provide the parts outside the CDR3, is DSGVTQTPKHLITATGQRVTLRCSPRSGDLSVYWYQQSLDQGLQFLIQYYNGEERAKGNILERFSAQQFPDLHSELNLSSLELGDSALYFCASSVGPTSGRETQYFGPGTRLLVL.

The sample holds many counts of this clone. Other DNA sequences from this sample encode an identical CDR3 as well. This chain uses TRBV20-1 with TRBJ1-2; D not certain. Per germline, CDR1 DFQATT and CDR2 SNEGSKA (reference sequence). CDR3 length: 11 residues. V was clipped by 1 base and J by 4 bases, with 4 bases between them. The CDR3 DNA sequence: TGCAGTGCTAGAGGGGGCTATGGCTACACCTTC. Encoded protein: CSARGGYGYTF.